Each of the 28 T cell receptor beta chains below was sequenced from the same sample in a study of Ad26.COV2.S vaccination and SARS-CoV-2 variants (dated by TCRdb to the early 2020s). The library was generated by the immunoSEQ multiplex PCR assay. In TCRdb, the immuneACCESS table is reduced to in-frame sequences with V and J assigned. These tables do not hold every clone; where another copy was compared, an unresolved V gene accounts for under half, and the others remain unexplained. This sample has about 350,000 clones in its table, and 86% of those were observed once. The leading ten clones occupy about 11% of the sample. The sample's treatment or condition label, in plain terms: roughly 19 received Ad26.COV2.S at low or high dose, single or two shots; about 5 received placebo; per-sample allocation not given. Repertoires of vaccine and placebo recipients were sequenced from samples taken on day 63 after the first injection.

The specimen was peripheral blood, collected in a trial of Ad26.COV2.S vaccine versus placebo. All receptors derive from a person aged 18-65 years who received the Ad26.COV2.S COVID-19 vaccine or a placebo.

The chain is built from TRBV10-3 and TRBJ1-1; D not certain. The CDR3 loop spans 12 amino acids. CDR1 and CDR2 (germline): ENHRY, SYGVKD. V lost 8 bases, J lost 2 bases, and 9 bases lay in between. CDR3 sequence reads: CAISAVNTEAFF. CDR3 bases: TGTGCCATCTCTGCGGTAAACACTGAAGCTTTCTTT.

The J gene is TRBJ2-1, the V gene TRBV11-2; TRBD2 agrees at 14 bases. The length of the CDR3 is 18 residues. V shed 0 bases, J shed 5 bases, and the junction held 6 bases outside the gene matches. Germline V CDR1 and CDR2: SGHAT, FQNNGV. DNA for the CDR3: TGTGCCAGCAGCTTAGATCGAGGACTAGCGGGAGGTCACAATGAGCAGTTCTTC. Translated, it gives CASSLDRGLAGGHNEQFF.

This chain links TRBV7-2 with TRBJ1-5; D perhaps matches TRBD1 (6 bases). The germline V gene has CDR1 SGHTA and CDR2 FQGNSA. The length of the CDR3 is 16 residues. V was pared by 5 bases and J by 0 bases, with 14 bases between. CDR3 nucleotide sequence: TGTGCCAGCAGCCTTGGGACACACTATAGCAATCAGCCCCAGCATTTT. Its protein product is CASSLGTHYSNQPQHF.

The chain combines TRBV29-1 with TRBJ2-2; D is unclear. Trimming left V 5 bases short and J 2 bases short, with 3 bases between. The CDR3 is 11 amino acids. CDR1 SQVTM and CDR2 ANQGSEA come from the germline V gene. The CDR3 is CSVRNTGELFF. CDR3 DNA sequence: TGCAGCGTTCGAAACACCGGGGAGCTGTTTTTT.

The chain links TRBV18 to TRBJ2-3, with D unclear. The CDR3 loop spans 15 amino acids. The V end lost 5 bases, the J end lost 2 bases, and 14 bases lay between the germline ends. Germline V gene sequence: CDR1 KGHSH, CDR2 LQKENI. The CDR3 reads CASSDNSALTDTQYF. The CDR3 region has the DNA TGTGCCAGCTCAGACAACAGTGCCCTCACAGATACGCAGTATTTT. Complete variable domain (other parts from reference TRBV18 and TRBJ2-3): NAGVMQNPRHLVRRRGQEARLRCSPMKGHSHVYWYRQLPEEGLKFMVYLQKENIIDESGMPKERFSAEFPKEGPSILRIQQVVRGDSAAYFCASSDNSALTDTQYFGPGTRLTVL.

The gene calls are TRBV6-5 and TRBJ2-7, with 7 nucleotides matching TRBD1. The CDR3 runs to 14 residues. The trim removed 6 bases at V and 5 bases at J, leaving 10 bases unmatched. The germline gives CDR1 MNHEY, CDR2 SVGAGI. CDR3 amino acids: CASRPLYRGHEQYF. As DNA, the CDR3 is TGTGCCAGCAGACCCTTATACAGGGGCCACGAGCAGTACTTC.

This clone was seen just once. The chain uses TRBV5-5 and TRBJ2-7, with 10 bases lining up with TRBD1. CDR3 length equals 16 residues. The V segment lost 4 bases and the J segment 4 bases; nucleotides outside the gene matches: 11. Germline assignment: CDR1 SGHKS and CDR2 YYEKEE (reference sequence). The DNA of the CDR3 is TGTGCCAGCAGCCCAACCGGGACAGGGGCTATTTACGAGCAGTACTTC. Translated: CASSPTGTGAIYEQYF.

This clone was detected a few times. The CDR3 DNA reads as TGTGCCATCAGTGGTAACACTGAAGCTTTCTTT. This gives the protein CAISGNTEAFF. This chain uses TRBV10-3 with TRBJ1-1; D gene uncertain. Germline V gene sequence: CDR1 ENHRY, CDR2 SYGVKD. The V end lost 4 bases, the J end lost 2 bases, and 2 bases lay between the germline ends. This CDR3 comprises 11 residues.

The V gene is TRBV28, the J gene TRBJ2-1, with D perhaps matching TRBD1 or TRBD2 (5 bases each). Germline loops: CDR1 MDHEN, CDR2 SYDVKM. V lost 2 bases to trimming and J lost 2 bases, with 16 bases between them. The CDR3 loop spans 17 amino acids. CDR3 sequence reads: CASSLGGLGLAYNEQFF. For the CDR3, the DNA is TGTGCCAGCAGTTTAGGAGGTTTGGGGCTAGCCTACAATGAGCAGTTCTTC.

The V and J genes are TRBV2 and TRBJ2-5, with TRBD2 matching 8 bases. This CDR3 is built from 14 residues. Germline assignment: CDR1 SNHLY and CDR2 FYNNEI. The trim removed 9 bases at V and 2 bases at J, leaving 8 bases unmatched. The CDR3 region has the DNA TGTGCCAGTTCGGGACTAGGAGATCAAGAGACCCAGTACTTC. This encodes CASSGLGDQETQYF.

This chain joins TRBV28 and TRBJ1-4; the match to TRBD1 covers 10 bases. The germline V gene has CDR1 MDHEN and CDR2 SYDVKM. The CDR3 loop spans 15 amino acids. After removal of 5 bases from V and 6 bases from J, the junction contained 6 bases not matched to a gene. CDR3 loop: CASSLPGTGDEKLFF. Here the CDR3 DNA reads TGTGCCAGCAGTCTTCCCGGGACAGGGGATGAAAAACTGTTTTTT.

This clone is categorized as medium-sized. This chain connects TRBV27 to TRBJ2-1; D unclear. The V gene's germline CDR1 is MNHEY and CDR2 SMNVEV (reference sequence). The CDR3 totals 13 residues. Trimming took off 5 bases at V and 3 bases at J, with 8 bases between the two ends. In nucleotides, the CDR3 is TGTGCCAGCAGTAAGGGTGACTACAATGAGCAGTTCTTC. Residues: CASSKGDYNEQFF.

The genes are TRBV6-5 and TRBJ2-7, with 7 bases matching TRBD1. Germline assignment: CDR1 MNHEY and CDR2 SVGAGI. Trimming took 0 bases from V and 4 from J; bases not matched to a gene: 6. The CDR3 loop spans 15 amino acids. The CDR3 bases are TGTGCCAGCAGTTACTCAGGCCAGGGGGTATACGAGCAGTACTTC. Translating it yields CASSYSGQGVYEQYF.

Only one count was recorded for this clone. V and J are TRBV5-1 and TRBJ2-7, with D maybe TRBD1 (5 bases). Germline V gene data show CDR1 as SGHRS and CDR2 as YFSETQ. With 3 bases removed from V and 7 bases from J, the gap between germline ends came to 20 bases. The CDR3 runs 15 residues. CDR3 in DNA: TGCGCCAGCAGCTCCGGCGGCTACCAGGGTGGGGAGCAGTACTTC. It is translated as CASSSGGYQGGEQYF. Looking up the rest from reference TRBV5-1 and TRBJ2-7 gives the full variable domain: KAGVTQTPRYLIKTRGQQVTLSCSPISGHRSVSWYQQTPGQGLQFLFEYFSETQRNKGNFPGRFSGRQFSNSRSEMNVSTLELGDSALYLCASSSGGYQGGEQYFGPGTRLTVT.

This rearrangement joins TRBV7-2 to TRBJ1-6, with unresolved D. This CDR3 is built from 17 residues. The germline V gene has CDR1 SGHTA and CDR2 FQGNSA. V was cut by 3 bases and J by 0 bases, with 12 bases left in between. The chain's CDR3 is CASSLAVPSSYNSPLHF. CDR3 bases: TGTGCCAGCAGCTTGGCAGTCCCGAGCTCCTATAATTCACCCCTCCACTTT.

A few counts support this clone. The V call is TRBV28, the J call TRBJ2-5; 9 bases agree with TRBD2. With 5 bases clipped from V and 5 bases from J, the junction kept 12 bases outside the gene matches. CDR1 is MDHEN, CDR2 SYDVKM, per germline. The CDR3 covers 16 residues. The CDR3: CASSKQREALGETQYF. The CDR3 nucleotides are TGTGCCAGCAGTAAGCAGCGGGAGGCCTTGGGCGAGACCCAGTACTTC.

This clone was seen only once. The V and J genes are TRBV5-6 and TRBJ2-3, with no clear D. There are 13 residues in the CDR3. Germline V lookup: CDR1 SGHDT, CDR2 YYEEEE. Trimming shortened V by 2 bases and J by 4 bases, and 8 bases separated the two germline ends. The CDR3 region is CASSLGRPDTQYF. In DNA form, the CDR3 reads TGTGCCAGCAGCTTAGGTAGGCCAGATACGCAGTATTTT. The full variable domain, rest sourced from reference TRBV5-6 and TRBJ2-3, is DAGVTQSPTHLIKTRGQQVTLRCSPKSGHDTVSWYQQALGQGPQFIFQYYEEEERQRGNFPDRFSGHQFPNYSSELNVNALLLGDSALYLCASSLGRPDTQYFGPGTRLTVL.

The gene calls are TRBV7-6 and TRBJ2-3, with a tentative D call TRBD1 (7 bases). Germline-derived CDR1 and CDR2 are SGHVS and FNYEAQ. CDR3 length: 16 amino acids. V dropped 4 bases and J dropped 3 bases, with 17 bases sitting between them. This CDR3 is CASSSQGVRGTDTQYF. The CDR3 nucleotides read TGTGCCAGCAGCTCGCAGGGGGTTCGGGGGACAGATACGCAGTATTTT.

V usage is TRBV18 and J usage is TRBJ2-7, with no clear D. The CDR3 is 13 residues long. From germline, CDR1 is KGHSH and CDR2 LQKENI. V shed 6 bases and J shed 1 base, with 10 bases lying between them. The CDR3 reads CASSQSESYEQYF. The DNA of the CDR3 is TGTGCCAGCTCTCAAAGCGAGTCCTACGAGCAGTACTTC.

The chain couples TRBV24-1 to TRBJ1-2; D possibly corresponds to TRBD1 (5 bases). The length of the CDR3 is 14 residues. Trimming stripped 2 bases from V and 7 bases from J, with 13 bases between. Germline loops: CDR1 KGHDR, CDR2 SFDVKD. CDR3 loop: CATSDWRGPGGYTF. CDR3 bases: TGTGCCACCAGTGATTGGAGGGGACCGGGTGGCTACACCTTC.

The sample holds one count of this clone. The chain is built from TRBV3-1 (or the pseudogene TRBV3-2) and TRBJ1-3; maybe TRBD1 (5 bases). The CDR3 spans 17 residues. With 1 base removed from V and 8 bases from J, the gap between germline ends came to 21 bases. Germline CDR1 reads LGHDT; CDR2 reads YNNKEL (reference sequence). The DNA for the CDR3 is TGTGCCAGCAGCCAAGGCCCAGTCAAAGGGGAGGCAGACACCATATATTTT. Translating it yields CASSQGPVKGEADTIYF.

The rearrangement links TRBV11-1 to TRBJ2-5; the D gene is possibly TRBD2 (5 bases). With 0 bases removed from V and 2 bases from J, the gap between germline ends came to 10 bases. CDR1 and CDR2 from the germline V gene are SGHAT and FQDESV (reference sequence). The CDR3 runs 15 residues. The CDR3 sequence: CASSLAGARQETQYF. Written as DNA, the CDR3 is TGTGCCAGCAGCTTAGCGGGAGCCAGACAAGAGACCCAGTACTTC.

The chain has TRBV5-1 and TRBJ2-7, with D uncertain. Germline V lookup: CDR1 SGHRS, CDR2 YFSETQ. The V end was cut by 4 bases, the J end by 4 bases, with 15 bases between. The CDR3 runs 14 residues. The CDR3 DNA reads as TGCGCCAGCAGCCAAACAAGGGATGAATACGAGCAGTACTTC. Amino acids: CASSQTRDEYEQYF.

V usage is TRBV11-1 and J usage is TRBJ1-6; 10 nucleotides agree with TRBD1. J lost 7 bases, V lost 5 bases, and 5 bases had no gene match. Looked up from germline, CDR1 is SGHAT and CDR2 is FQDESV (reference sequence). The CDR3 totals 15 residues. This CDR3 is CASSPGQGSNSPLHF. In nucleotides, the CDR3 is TGTGCCAGCAGCCCGGGACAGGGGAGCAATTCACCCCTCCACTTT.

The chain recombines TRBV11-2 with TRBJ2-5; 9 nucleotides line up with TRBD1. J gave up 1 base and V 4 bases, and 13 bases lay outside the gene matches. Germline CDR1 and CDR2: SGHAT and FQNNGV. This CDR3 spans 18 amino acids. CDR3 nucleotide sequence: TGTGCCAGCAGCTCCCCGGGACAGGGCGTTTTGGGCCAAGAGACCCAGTACTTC. Its protein is CASSSPGQGVLGQETQYF.

The CDR3 is CASSPAAQYNSPLHF. As DNA, the CDR3 is TGTGCCAGCTCACCAGCGGCTCAGTATAATTCACCCCTCCACTTT. The chain carries TRBV18 and TRBJ1-6; no reliable D call. V lost 2 bases and J 4 bases, leaving 9 bases between the germline ends. Germline CDR1 KGHSH, CDR2 LQKENI. The CDR3 sequence is 15 residues long.

The chain links TRBV3-1 (or the pseudogene TRBV3-2) to TRBJ1-4; 8 nucleotides align to TRBD1. The V segment lost 5 bases and the J segment 7 bases; nucleotides outside the gene matches: 9. CDR3 length: 15 residues. Germline CDR1 reads LGHDT; CDR2 reads YNNKEL (reference sequence). In DNA, the CDR3 is TGTGCCAGCAGCTTTTGGACAGGGCGGACTGAAAAACTGTTTTTT. It is translated as CASSFWTGRTEKLFF.

The chain has TRBV18 and TRBJ2-5; D ambiguous. CDR3 length: 13 residues. CDR1 KGHSH and CDR2 LQKENI come from the germline V gene. Trimming removed 6 bases at V and 5 bases at J, with 13 bases between. The CDR3 DNA follows: TGTGCCAGCTCGCCCCCCGACGGGGAGACCCAGTACTTC. It encodes CASSPPDGETQYF.